This paragraph covers one T cell receptor beta chain sequence. These data originate in a study of blood T cell repertoires in COVID-19. Study information: PBMCs, B-cell-depleted T cells, or T cells provided the cDNA or gDNA that made up the material.

Germline CDR1 reads SGHRS; CDR2 reads YFSETQ. The CDR3 is 17 residues long. V gave up 4 bases and J gave up 1 base, with 19 bases separating them. In the source study's methods: Counts of nucleated cells, estimated from reference gene primer amplification, were obtained. Repertoires were generated with immunoSEQ multiplex PCR, while TCRdb's copy carries only in-frame clones and drops some. V, J and clone size are taken as reported in that table, and D and trimming were inferred from the DNA itself. The sample carries about 120,000 clones, about 85% recorded once. The sequencing sample was made of peripheral blood. V gene TRBV5-1 combines with J gene TRBJ2-3, with D perhaps matching TRBD2 (5 bases). The sequence was obtained from a man of 80 years or more with acute or convalescent COVID-19. The CDR3 DNA is TGCGCCAGCAGCACCACACGAACGGGGTTCGGCACAGATACGCAGTATTTT. Translation: CASSTTRTGFGTDTQYF. Using reference TRBV5-1 and TRBJ2-3 for the parts outside the CDR3, the full variable domain is KAGVTQTPRYLIKTRGQQVTLSCSPISGHRSVSWYQQTPGQGLQFLFEYFSETQRNKGNFPGRFSGRQFSNSRSEMNVSTLELGDSALYLCASSTTRTGFGTDTQYFGPGTRLTVL.